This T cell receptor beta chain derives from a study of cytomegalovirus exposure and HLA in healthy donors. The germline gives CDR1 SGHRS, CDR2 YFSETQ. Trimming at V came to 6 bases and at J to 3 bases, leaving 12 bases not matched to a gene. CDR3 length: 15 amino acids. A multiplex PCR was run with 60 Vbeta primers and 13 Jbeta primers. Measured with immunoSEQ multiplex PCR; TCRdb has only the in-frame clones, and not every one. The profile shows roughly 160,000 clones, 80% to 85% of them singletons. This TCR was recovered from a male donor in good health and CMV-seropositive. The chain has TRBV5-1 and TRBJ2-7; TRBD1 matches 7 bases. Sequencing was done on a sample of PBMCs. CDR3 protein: CASTSSVGQYYEQYF. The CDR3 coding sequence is TGCGCCAGCACCTCGTCGGTGGGACAGTACTACGAGCAGTACTTC.